The next 32 T cell receptor beta chains were all read from a single sample in a study of vaccination and CD4 T cells after COVID-19. As to treatment: approximately nine-day PBMC culture with coronavirus spike peptide pools or control peptides (ViraFEST assay). These TCRs' antigens remain unknown. At the Johns Hopkins FTIC core, DNA taken from cultured CD4+ T cells was sequenced by way of the Oncomine TCR Beta short-read assay. One entry per CDR3 protein, called by TCRdb with MiXCR from the PCR reads. The profile shows more than 10,000 distinct CDR3 sequences, roughly 36% of them singletons. Sequenced: cultured CD4+ T cells from blood. The receptors were sampled from a human donor with COVID-19.

The V call is TRBV5-4, the J call TRBJ2-7; D not resolved. Germline V gene sequence: CDR1 SGHNT, CDR2 YYREEE (reference sequence). The V gene lost 3 bases and the J gene lost 7 bases, with 17 bases spanning the gap. The CDR3 contains 14 residues. The CDR3 region is CASSSTGPKREQYF. In nucleotides, the CDR3 is TGTGCCAGCAGCTCCACCGGGCCTAAACGGGAGCAGTACTTC.

This chain uses TRBV4-1 with TRBJ1-1, with unresolved D. This CDR3 has 13 amino acids. Trimming removed 3 bases at V and 8 bases at J, with 13 bases between. Per the germline V gene, CDR1 is MGHRA and CDR2 is YSYEKL. CDR3: CASSHAGGPEAFF. The CDR3 DNA reads TGCGCCAGCAGCCATGCCGGCGGTCCCGAAGCTTTCTTT.

The J gene is TRBJ1-6, the V gene TRBV19, with a possible D match to TRBD1 (6 bases). The CDR3 runs 14 residues. V lost 1 base, J lost 10 bases, and 11 bases lay in between. Germline lookup yields CDR1 LNHDA and CDR2 SQIVND (reference sequence). The CDR3 sequence is CASSIVDRRSPLHF. For the CDR3, the DNA is TGTGCCAGTAGTATAGTCGACAGGCGCTCACCCCTCCACTTT.

The chain combines TRBV12-1 with TRBJ2-1; whether TRBD1, the table's D call, matches the DNA was not checked. TRBV12-1 is a pseudogene. This CDR3 contains 13 residues. This chain's CDR3 is CASSPLTGGMQFF. CDR3 DNA: TGTGCCAGCAGCCCCCTGACAGGGGGTATGCAGTTCTTC.

The chain links TRBV10-3 to TRBJ2-2; 13 bases align to TRBD2. CDR3 length: 20 residues. Germline V lookup: CDR1 ENHRY, CDR2 SYGVKD. V gave up 2 bases and J gave up 0 bases; unmatched junction bases: 9. The CDR3 region has the DNA TGTGCCATCAGTGAGACAGGACTAGCGGGGGCCGTCGCGAACACCGGGGAGCTGTTTTTT. Its protein product is CAISETGLAGAVANTGELFF.

V is TRBV7-2 and J is TRBJ1-6; D gene unclear. This CDR3 comprises 15 residues. Per germline, CDR1 SGHTA and CDR2 FQGNSA. Trimming cost V 1 base and J 4 bases, with 8 bases left between them. The CDR3 protein is CASSLEAVYNSPLHF. The CDR3 DNA reads TGTGCCAGCAGCTTAGAGGCAGTTTATAATTCACCCCTCCACTTT.

This clonotype came up a few times. This chain uses TRBV6-1 with TRBJ1-1; 8 nucleotides agree with TRBD1. Per germline, CDR1 MNHNS and CDR2 SASEGT. Trimming took 6 bases from V and 2 from J; bases not matched to a gene: 5. The CDR3 has 14 residues. CDR3 sequence (DNA): TGTGCCAGCAGGCCTGCAGGGGGCAACACTGAAGCTTTCTTT. Translated: CASRPAGGNTEAFF.

This clonotype was observed a few times. The rearrangement joins TRBV7-2 to TRBJ2-5, with TRBD2 matching over 8 bases. This CDR3 contains 15 residues. With 3 bases clipped from V and 4 bases from J, the junction kept 7 bases outside the gene matches. Germline CDR1 reads SGHTA; CDR2 reads FQGNSA. The CDR3 sequence is CASSFGGGTGETQYF. CDR3 coding DNA: TGTGCCAGCAGCTTCGGGGGGGGGACGGGAGAGACCCAGTACTTC.

The chain joins TRBV7-2 to TRBJ2-7, with 9 bases aligning to TRBD2. Trimming cost V 5 bases and J 4 bases; bases outside gene matches: 6. In germline, CDR1 is SGHTA, CDR2 FQGNSA. The CDR3 has 14 residues. The CDR3 sequence: CASSNSGGLYEQYF. The CDR3 DNA sequence: TGTGCCAGCAGCAATAGCGGGGGACTATACGAGCAGTACTTC.

V and J are TRBV5-1 and TRBJ2-7; a weak D match, TRBD1 (5 bases). This CDR3 contains 12 residues. Germline assignment: CDR1 SGHRS and CDR2 YFSETQ. The V gene lost 3 bases and the J gene lost 3 bases, with 7 bases spanning the gap. CDR3 protein: CASSYDSYEQYF. Written as DNA, the CDR3 is TGCGCCAGCAGCTACGACAGCTACGAGCAGTACTTC. Filled out from reference TRBV5-1 and TRBJ2-7, the complete variable domain reads KAGVTQTPRYLIKTRGQQVTLSCSPISGHRSVSWYQQTPGQGLQFLFEYFSETQRNKGNFPGRFSGRQFSNSRSEMNVSTLELGDSALYLCASSYDSYEQYFGPGTRLTVT.

This clonotype has only a few counts. This chain connects TRBV19 to TRBJ2-1; 8 nucleotides match TRBD1. The germline gives CDR1 LNHDA, CDR2 SQIVND (reference sequence). The V gene end was trimmed by 10 bases and the J gene end by 5 bases; junction bases not matched to a gene: 13. The CDR3 is 15 residues long. The CDR3 region has the DNA TGTGCCACCACACCTACCGGGACAGGAAACAATGAGCAGTTCTTC. It specifies CATTPTGTGNNEQFF.

Only a few counts were recorded for this clonotype. The J gene is TRBJ1-2, the V gene TRBV12-3 or TRBV12-4; 7 bases map to TRBD1. The CDR3 covers 15 residues. The V segment lost 5 bases and the J segment 4 bases; nucleotides outside the gene matches: 10. The CDR3 here is CASSPQDRVRYGYTF. The CDR3 region has the DNA TGTGCCAGCAGTCCCCAAGACAGGGTACGCTATGGCTACACCTTC.

The chain uses TRBV7-2 and TRBJ2-5; tentatively, D is TRBD2 (6 bases). Trimming cost V 1 base and J 5 bases, with 14 bases left between them. Germline V gene data show CDR1 as SGHTA and CDR2 as FQGNSA. CDR3 length equals 15 residues. The CDR3: CASSLDQASVETQYF. The CDR3 DNA follows: TGTGCCAGCAGCTTAGACCAGGCTAGCGTGGAGACCCAGTACTTC. Supplemented by reference TRBV7-2 and TRBJ2-5, the full variable domain reads GAGVSQSPSNKVTEKGKDVELRCDPISGHTALYWYRQSLGQGLEFLIYFQGNSAPDKSGLPSDRFSAERTGGSVSTLTIQRTQQEDSAVYLCASSLDQASVETQYFGPGTRLLVL.

This clonotype turned up a few times. V is TRBV11-2 and J is TRBJ2-1; weak D call: TRBD1 (5 bases). The J call may be mistaken, given a closer DNA end match to TRBJ2-7. This CDR3 contains 13 residues. Germline V gene data show CDR1 as SGHAT and CDR2 as FQNNGV. The CDR3, as DNA: TGTGCCAGCAGCTTTGACAGAGCCTACGAGCAGTACTTC. Residues: CASSFDRAYEQYF.

This chain uses TRBV27 with TRBJ1-1, with D maybe TRBD1 (6 bases). The CDR3 contains 13 residues. V was trimmed by 6 bases and J by 5 bases, leaving 13 bases between them. Germline CDR1 is MNHEY and CDR2 is SMNVEV (reference sequence). The CDR3 is CASRGQGRTEAFF. The CDR3 bases are TGTGCCAGCAGGGGTCAGGGGAGGACTGAAGCTTTCTTT.

This chain links TRBV7-2 with TRBJ2-4; D possibly matches TRBD1 or TRBD2 (5 bases each). Between the trimmed V and J ends, which lost 4 bases and 5 bases, there was a span of 9 bases. Germline V lookup: CDR1 SGHTA, CDR2 FQGNSA. The CDR3 is 13 residues long. CDR3 sequence: CASSYGTENIQYF. The CDR3 DNA follows: TGTGCCAGCAGCTACGGGACGGAAAACATTCAGTACTTC.

The J gene is TRBJ2-5, the V gene TRBV7-2; 9 nucleotides line up with TRBD2. The germline CDR1 and CDR2 sequences are SGHTA and FQGNSA. CDR3 length: 15 amino acids. V was pared by 2 bases and J by 5 bases, with 6 bases of the junction left unmatched. The CDR3 coding sequence is TGTGCCAGCAGCTTATCGGCGGGGGGGTGGGAGACCCAGTACTTC. Translating it yields CASSLSAGGWETQYF.

The chain uses TRBV5-6 and TRBJ2-7; tentative D call: TRBD1 (6 bases). This CDR3 contains 14 residues. The V gene lost 3 bases and the J gene lost 6 bases, with 16 bases spanning the gap. Germline V gene data show CDR1 as SGHDT and CDR2 as YYEEEE. CDR3 region: CASSSVTGSSEQYF. CDR3 nucleotides: TGTGCCAGCAGCTCCGTGACAGGTTCTAGCGAGCAGTACTTC.

The rearrangement uses TRBV7-2 and TRBJ2-7; TRBD1 might be the D (5 bases). V lost 8 bases to trimming and J lost 2 bases, with 16 bases between them. CDR3 length: 14 residues. Germline CDR1 is SGHTA and CDR2 is FQGNSA. CDR3 in amino acids: CASGNGHVTYEQYF. The CDR3 coding sequence is TGTGCCAGCGGCAACGGACACGTCACCTACGAGCAGTACTTC.

The chain is built from TRBV10-3 and TRBJ1-1; no clear D gene. The germline gives CDR1 ENHRY, CDR2 SYGVKD. The CDR3 is made up of 12 amino acids. The V end lost 6 bases, the J end lost 4 bases, and 9 bases lay between the germline ends. The CDR3 DNA is TGTGCCATCAGGACCCAGACCACTGAAGCTTTCTTT. Residues: CAIRTQTTEAFF.

The gene calls are TRBV27 and TRBJ2-7, with a possible D match to TRBD1 (6 bases). Trimming took 2 bases from V and 4 from J, leaving 9 bases between them. CDR1 MNHEY and CDR2 SMNVEV come from the germline V gene (reference sequence). CDR3 length equals 13 residues. The CDR3, as DNA: TGTGCCAGCAGTTTAACAGGGCTTTACGAGCAGTACTTC. This gives the protein CASSLTGLYEQYF.

The chain has TRBV19 and TRBJ1-5; no definite D call. This CDR3 is 13 amino acids long. Germline V CDR1 and CDR2: LNHDA, SQIVND (reference sequence). Trimming stripped 0 bases from V and 3 bases from J, with 3 bases between. This CDR3 is CASSIDTNQPQHF. CDR3 coding DNA: TGTGCCAGTAGTATAGATACCAATCAGCCCCAGCATTTT.

CDR3 region: CATSDWGGTQYF. The CDR3 DNA sequence: TGTGCCACCAGTGATTGGGGAGGGACCCAGTACTTC. The chain combines TRBV24-1 with TRBJ2-5, with D possibly matching TRBD2 (6 bases). Between the trimmed V and J ends, which lost 2 bases and 7 bases, there was a span of 7 bases. The CDR3 sequence is 12 residues long. Germline V gene data show CDR1 as KGHDR and CDR2 as SFDVKD.

This clonotype was seen more than once but under ten times. CDR3 nucleotides: TGTGCCAGCAGTCCGCCGGGGCCCCAGCATTTT. Amino acid sequence: CASSPPGPQHF. This chain connects TRBV6-1 to TRBJ1-5; D is ambiguous. The CDR3 has 11 residues. CDR1 MNHNS and CDR2 SASEGT come from the germline V gene. Trimming removed 5 bases at V and 9 bases at J, with 8 bases between.

CDR3 sequence (DNA): TGCAGTGCTAGGGCAGGGAACACTGAAGCTTTCTTT. It encodes CSARAGNTEAFF. This rearrangement joins TRBV20-1 to TRBJ1-1; D unclear. The CDR3 covers 12 residues. Per the germline V gene, CDR1 is DFQATT and CDR2 is SNEGSKA (reference sequence). The V end lost 3 bases, the J end lost 1 base, and 6 bases lay between the germline ends.

This clonotype was picked up a small number of times. The genes are TRBV6-1 and TRBJ2-3, with TRBD2 matching 15 bases. The CDR3 is made up of 17 amino acids. Germline V gene sequence: CDR1 MNHNS, CDR2 SASEGT. V gave up 9 bases and J gave up 0 bases; unmatched junction bases: 7. The CDR3 sequence: CASKGLAGGPSTDTQYF. The CDR3 DNA sequence: TGTGCCAGTAAAGGACTAGCGGGGGGGCCTAGCACAGATACGCAGTATTTT.

This clonotype appeared a few times. The V gene is TRBV19, the J gene TRBJ2-7; TRBD2 matches at 7 bases. This CDR3 comprises 15 residues. The junction had 11 bases not matched to a gene; V was cut back by 3 bases and J by 6 bases. Looked up from germline, CDR1 is LNHDA and CDR2 is SQIVND (reference sequence). CDR3 sequence: CASSMVGGGLSEQYF. The CDR3 nucleotides read TGTGCCAGTAGTATGGTTGGCGGGGGTTTGAGCGAGCAGTACTTC.

The chain couples TRBV7-9 to TRBJ1-2, with no clear D. V gave up 0 bases and J gave up 8 bases, with 13 bases separating them. The CDR3 is made up of 14 amino acids. The germline V gene encodes CDR1 SEHNR and CDR2 FQNEAQ (reference sequence). The CDR3 region has the DNA TGTGCCAGCAGCTTAGCGGCGGCCTCACACGGCTACACCTTC. Translation gives CASSLAAASHGYTF.

Notes on this clonotype: One end of the junction does not line up with germline, which may come from a read error. The genes are TRBV20-1 and TRBJ2-3; 7 bases agree with TRBD2. This CDR3 is 14 amino acids long. Per germline, CDR1 DFQATT and CDR2 SNEGSKA (reference sequence). The CDR3 DNA follows: TGCAGTGCCATTAGCGGGTCACCCACAGATACGCGGTATTTT. Protein: CSAISGSPTDTRYF.

The V gene is TRBV6-2 or TRBV6-3, the J gene TRBJ2-3; tentative D call: TRBD2 (6 bases). V lost 5 bases to trimming and J lost 7 bases, with 13 bases between them. Germline V gene data show CDR1 as MNHEY and CDR2 as SVGEGT. CDR3 length: 13 amino acids. CDR3 region: CASSSRDSHTQYF. The CDR3 bases are TGTGCCAGCAGTAGCCGGGACTCCCATACGCAGTATTTT.

Concerning this clonotype itself: The junction and the germline gene differ at one end; a read error may be behind it. The gene calls are TRBV20-1 and TRBJ2-5; maybe TRBD1 (8 bases). CDR3 size: 14 residues. Per the germline V gene, CDR1 is DFQATT and CDR2 is SNEGSKA (reference sequence). CDR3 sequence reads: CSAIYRGGKETRYF. In DNA, the CDR3 is TGCAGTGCCATATACAGGGGGGGAAAAGAGACCCGGTACTTC.

This clonotype was recorded once. The rearrangement joins TRBV5-1 to TRBJ1-1; D is unclear. The germline V gene encodes CDR1 SGHRS and CDR2 YFSETQ. CDR3 length equals 17 residues. Trimming cost V 0 bases and J 0 bases, with 15 bases left between them. The CDR3 nucleotides are TGCGCCAGCAGCTTGGGTTTTTTGGGTAGCATGAACACTGAAGCTTTCTTT. It specifies CASSLGFLGSMNTEAFF. Full variable domain (missing parts from reference TRBV5-1 and TRBJ1-1): KAGVTQTPRYLIKTRGQQVTLSCSPISGHRSVSWYQQTPGQGLQFLFEYFSETQRNKGNFPGRFSGRQFSNSRSEMNVSTLELGDSALYLCASSLGFLGSMNTEAFFGQGTRLTVV.